The following is a T cell receptor beta chain sequence with its context. The antigen remains unidentified. The PCR made use of 60 Vbeta and 13 Jbeta primers. Clones were sequenced by immunoSEQ multiplex PCR, and TCRdb holds only the in-frame ones, with some missing. The sample yields 100,000 to 150,000 clones, 80% seen once. It was healthy bone marrow donors who served as donors. The source of the sample is a study of cytomegalovirus exposure and HLA in healthy donors. V gave up 6 bases and J gave up 4 bases, with 10 bases separating them. CDR1 and CDR2 (germline): WNHNN, SYGVQD (reference sequence). The CDR3 is 13 amino acids. Findings of the study overall: Most TCR beta V segments were productive about 90% or about 30% of the time in an earlier analysis. The HLA-A and HLA-B alleles of most subjects were reportedly predicted accurately from TCR beta sequences.

This sequence was found in a man between 25 and 39 years old in good health and CMV-seropositive. The sequenced sample was PBMCs. This sequence joins TRBV10-1 and TRBJ1-5; D gene unclear. CDR3: CASSDTINQPQHF. CDR3 DNA: TGCGCCAGCAGCGACACAATTAATCAGCCCCAGCATTTT.